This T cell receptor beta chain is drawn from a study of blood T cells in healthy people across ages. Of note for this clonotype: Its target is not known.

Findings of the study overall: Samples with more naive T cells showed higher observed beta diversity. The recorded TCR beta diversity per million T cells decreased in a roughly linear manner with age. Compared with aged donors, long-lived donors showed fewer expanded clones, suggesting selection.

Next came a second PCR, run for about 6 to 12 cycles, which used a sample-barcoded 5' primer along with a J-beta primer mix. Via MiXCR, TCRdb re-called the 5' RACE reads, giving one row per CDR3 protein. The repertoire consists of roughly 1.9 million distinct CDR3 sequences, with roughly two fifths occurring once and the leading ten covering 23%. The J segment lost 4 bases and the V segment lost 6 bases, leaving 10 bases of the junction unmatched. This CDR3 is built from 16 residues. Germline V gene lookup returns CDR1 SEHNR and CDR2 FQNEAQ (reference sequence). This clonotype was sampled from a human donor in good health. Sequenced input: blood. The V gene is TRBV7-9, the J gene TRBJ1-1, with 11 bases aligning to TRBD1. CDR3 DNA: TGTGCCAGCAGATACCGGACAGGGGGCCTGATCACTGAAGCTTTCTTT. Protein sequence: CASRYRTGGLITEAFF.